The 10 T cell receptor beta chains reported below all come from one sample, sequenced in a study of T-cell memory formation after mild COVID-19. TCRdb analysed the 5' RACE reads with MiXCR anew, one entry per CDR3 protein. The sample records 180,000 or so distinct CDR3 sequences, around 10% being singletons. What was sequenced was PBMCs or a T cell subset sorted from them (not recorded which). These TCRs come from a young man who had mild COVID-19 (a few samples of this study predate the infection). Cell type and time point are not known.

This clonotype was seen many times. V usage is TRBV4-3 and J usage is TRBJ2-5, with unresolved D. The CDR3 is made up of 13 amino acids. Trimming took 0 bases from V and 6 from J, leaving 8 bases between them. Per germline, CDR1 LGHNA and CDR2 YSLEER. The CDR3 is CASSQEVFQTQYF. The CDR3 DNA is TGCGCCAGCAGCCAAGAGGTATTCCAGACCCAGTACTTC.

This clonotype was observed a few times. V usage is TRBV5-5 and J usage is TRBJ1-5; D call uncertain. V was pared by 2 bases and J by 6 bases, with 12 bases between. The length of the CDR3 is 14 residues. Per germline, CDR1 SGHKS and CDR2 YYEKEE (reference sequence). The CDR3 DNA reads as TGTGCCAGCAGCTTCGGAGTCTCGGTTCAGCCCCAGCATTTT. It encodes CASSFGVSVQPQHF.

The chain combines TRBV23-1 with TRBJ1-5; the D is unclear. TRBV23-1 is flagged as an ORF with uncertain function. The ends were cut back, 10 bases at V and 6 bases at J, with 13 bases in the middle. There are 12 residues in the CDR3. In DNA, the CDR3 is TGCGCCATCACAGTCCCCCCTCAGCCCCAGCATTTT. Residues: CAITVPPQPQHF.

This clonotype was seen ten or more times. This chain links TRBV5-4 with TRBJ2-1; unclear D gene. Germline V gene lookup returns CDR1 SGHNT and CDR2 YYREEE (reference sequence). Trimming removed 4 bases at V and 0 bases at J, with 11 bases between. CDR3 size: 15 residues. CDR3 nucleotide sequence: TGTGCCAGCAGCCTGACAAGTAGCTCCTACAATGAGCAGTTCTTC. Amino acid sequence: CASSLTSSSYNEQFF. Drawing the rest from reference TRBV5-4 and TRBJ2-1, the complete variable domain is ETGVTQSPTHLIKTRGQQVTLRCSSQSGHNTVSWYQQALGQGPQFIFQYYREEENGRGNFPPRFSGLQFPNYSSELNVNALELDDSALYLCASSLTSSSYNEQFFGPGTRLTVL.

This clonotype has just a few counts. This rearrangement joins TRBV28 to TRBJ1-2, with D possibly TRBD1 on 5 matching bases. The CDR3 loop spans 13 amino acids. V was clipped by 7 bases and J by 7 bases, with 16 bases between them. Germline V gives CDR1 MDHEN, CDR2 SYDVKM. The CDR3 region has the DNA TGTGCCAGCAACTACCCCCCCGGGGGTGGCTACACCTTC. Residues: CASNYPPGGGYTF.

This clonotype turned up a few times. This sequence joins TRBV7-2 and TRBJ1-6, with D maybe TRBD1 (5 bases). Germline V gene sequence: CDR1 SGHTA, CDR2 FQGNSA. The CDR3 is 15 residues long. The germline V and J ends were trimmed by 4 bases and 2 bases, with 9 bases remaining between them. CDR3 DNA: TGTGCCAGCAGCTACCAGGGTCCCTATAATTCACCCCTCCACTTT. As protein: CASSYQGPYNSPLHF.

This sequence joins TRBV6-5 and TRBJ1-2; TRBD1 aligns across 12 bases. The germline V gene encodes CDR1 MNHEY and CDR2 SVGAGI. Trimming at V came to 5 bases and at J to 7 bases, leaving 8 bases not matched to a gene. CDR3 length equals 15 residues. The CDR3 DNA reads TGTGCCAGCAGTGCTCCCGGGACAGGGGGCCTTGGCTACACCTTC. It translates to CASSAPGTGGLGYTF.

This clonotype has a handful of counts. The V gene is TRBV6-5, the J gene TRBJ2-3; D gene uncertain. Germline CDR1 is MNHEY and CDR2 is SVGAGI. This CDR3 region has 13 residues. Trimming shortened V by 6 bases and J by 4 bases, and 11 bases separated the two germline ends. CDR3 bases: TGTGCCAGCAGCCTCCTGTTCGCAGATACGCAGTATTTT. Translation: CASSLLFADTQYF.

The table lists this clonotype with a few counts. The chain carries TRBV7-2 and TRBJ2-7; D is perhaps TRBD1 (6 bases). CDR1 SGHTA and CDR2 FQGNSA come from the germline V gene. The CDR3 has 13 amino acids. Trimming cost V 6 bases and J 3 bases, with 12 bases left between them. CDR3 in amino acids: CASRVQQGYEQYF. For the CDR3, the DNA is TGTGCCAGCAGGGTTCAACAGGGCTACGAGCAGTACTTC. The full variable domain, in which reference TRBV7-2 and TRBJ2-7 provide the parts outside the CDR3, is GAGVSQSPSNKVTEKGKDVELRCDPISGHTALYWYRQSLGQGLEFLIYFQGNSAPDKSGLPSDRFSAERTGGSVSTLTIQRTQQEDSAVYLCASRVQQGYEQYFGPGTRLTVT.

This chain links TRBV2 with TRBJ1-1; the match to TRBD1 covers 10 bases. The CDR3 has 13 amino acids. CDR1 and CDR2 from the germline V gene are SNHLY and FYNNEI. J lost 6 bases, V lost 8 bases, and 6 bases had no gene match. For the CDR3, the DNA is TGTGCCAGCCAAGGACAGGGGGTATCTGAAGCTTTCTTT. As protein: CASQGQGVSEAFF.